These 14 T cell receptor beta chains were all obtained from the same sample, sequenced in a study of radiotherapy plus CTLA-4 blockade in lung cancer. The repertoire was sequenced with immunoSEQ multiplex PCR; TCRdb's copy has only in-frame clones and lacks some. Of fewer than 140,000 clones listed, 70% to 90% are singletons. Source: peripheral blood, taken from a patient treated with radiotherapy plus ipilimumab. Receptors originate from a human donor with non-small cell lung cancer that progressed on radiotherapy plus ipilimumab. Some clones in this sample may be carry-over from other donors' samples.

The chain couples TRBV6-1 to TRBJ1-3, with 7 bases matching TRBD1. CDR1 is MNHNS and CDR2 is SASEGT in the germline V gene. The CDR3 is 16 residues long. Germline trimming cut 4 bases from V and 0 bases from J; bases unmatched to any gene: 6. The CDR3 DNA reads TGTGCCAGCAGTGCATTTACAGGGGACTCTGGAAACACCATATATTTT. It codes for CASSAFTGDSGNTIYF.

This chain connects TRBV11-2 to TRBJ1-3; 10 positions match TRBD1. V shed 4 bases, J shed 5 bases, and the junction held 17 bases outside the gene matches. Germline V gene sequence: CDR1 SGHAT, CDR2 FQNNGV. The CDR3 covers 19 residues. In DNA form, the CDR3 reads TGTGCCAGCAGCTCGAGGCCGCCTGACGGGACAGGGGTTCGAAACACCATATATTTT. Protein: CASSSRPPDGTGVRNTIYF.

On this clone itself: Additional DNA sequences in this sample encode the identical CDR3. The CDR3 loop is CASSPGQNPFDTEAFF. As DNA, the CDR3 is TGCGCCAGTAGCCCGGGACAGAACCCTTTTGACACTGAAGCTTTCTTT. This chain joins TRBV10-1 and TRBJ1-1, with 7 bases lining up with TRBD1. CDR3 length: 16 amino acids. V shed 9 bases and J 3 bases; nucleotides not matched to a gene: 16. In germline, CDR1 is WNHNN, CDR2 SYGVQD (reference sequence).

The V call is TRBV6-1, the J call TRBJ1-5; TRBD1 agrees at 8 bases. Unmatched junction bases numbered 2, after V lost 2 bases and J lost 2 bases. The CDR3 spans 15 residues. Germline V gene sequence: CDR1 MNHNS, CDR2 SASEGT. CDR3 amino acids: CASSEMTGGNQPQHF. The CDR3 nucleotides are TGTGCCAGCAGTGAAATGACAGGGGGCAATCAGCCCCAGCATTTT.

The rearrangement joins TRBV6-1 to TRBJ2-7; D perhaps matches TRBD1 (5 bases). V gave up 2 bases and J gave up 2 bases, with 13 bases separating them. Germline values: CDR1 MNHNS, CDR2 SASEGT. The CDR3 length is 15 residues. CDR3 region: CASSERSRAPYEQYF. The CDR3 nucleotides are TGTGCCAGCAGTGAACGGAGCAGGGCCCCCTACGAGCAGTACTTC.

The V gene is TRBV5-1, the J gene TRBJ2-1; D is perhaps TRBD1 (6 bases). This CDR3 is 14 amino acids long. V was pared by 2 bases and J by 7 bases, with 13 bases between. CDR1 and CDR2 (germline): SGHRS, YFSETQ. The CDR3 DNA reads TGCGCCAGCAGCTTTGGGGGCGGTGCGAATGAGCAGTTCTTC. This sequence encodes CASSFGGGANEQFF.

This chain uses TRBV9 with TRBJ1-3; 10 bases line up with TRBD1. This CDR3 contains 18 residues. V dropped 0 bases and J dropped 0; count of bases not matched to a gene: 6. Germline V gene sequence: CDR1 SGDLS, CDR2 YYNGEE. CDR3 sequence reads: CASSVALGQGFSGNTIYF. CDR3 in DNA: TGTGCCAGCAGCGTAGCTTTGGGACAGGGGTTCTCTGGAAACACCATATATTTT.

V and J are TRBV4-3 and TRBJ2-1; D perhaps matches TRBD2 (6 bases). CDR3 length: 15 amino acids. Germline values: CDR1 LGHNA, CDR2 YSLEER. The V and J ends lost 4 bases and 10 bases respectively, with 20 bases between them. CDR3 amino acids: CASSRQGPGGEEQFF. The CDR3 DNA follows: TGCGCCAGCAGCCGCCAGGGTCCTGGAGGGGAAGAGCAGTTCTTC.

V is TRBV5-4 and J is TRBJ1-4; 7 bases agree with TRBD1. This CDR3 has 15 amino acids. Germline trimming cut 2 bases from V and 10 bases from J; bases unmatched to any gene: 11. Per the germline V gene, CDR1 is SGHNT and CDR2 is YYREEE (reference sequence). The CDR3 DNA sequence: TGTGCCAGCAGCTTATCACCGACAGGGTGGGGAAAACTGTTTTTT. It translates to CASSLSPTGWGKLFF. The full variable domain, its missing parts supplied by reference TRBV5-4 and TRBJ1-4, is ETGVTQSPTHLIKTRGQQVTLRCSSQSGHNTVSWYQQALGQGPQFIFQYYREEENGRGNFPPRFSGLQFPNYSSELNVNALELDDSALYLCASSLSPTGWGKLFFGSGTQLSVL.

The V gene is TRBV5-4, the J gene TRBJ2-3; 8 positions match TRBD2. The CDR3 consists of 16 residues. V shed 4 bases and J 1 base; nucleotides not matched to a gene: 8. Germline CDR1 reads SGHNT; CDR2 reads YYREEE (reference sequence). CDR3 sequence: CASSAKLSGGTDTQYF. In DNA form, the CDR3 reads TGTGCCAGCAGCGCGAAGCTTAGCGGGGGCACAGATACGCAGTATTTT.

V usage is TRBV2 and J usage is TRBJ2-3, with D perhaps matching TRBD2 (5 bases). The germline CDR1 and CDR2 sequences are SNHLY and FYNNEI. This CDR3 has 17 residues. The V end lost 2 bases, the J end lost 6 bases, and 21 bases lay between the germline ends. The CDR3 DNA sequence: TGTGCCAGCAGTGAACCGATCAGTGGACTCTCCATGGATACGCAGTATTTT. Its translation: CASSEPISGLSMDTQYF.

This clone has a handful of counts. This sequence joins TRBV15 and TRBJ1-4; D unclear. Per the germline V gene, CDR1 is LNHNV and CDR2 is YYDKDF (reference sequence). The CDR3 extends over 15 amino acids. V was cut by 5 bases and J by 2 bases, with 12 bases left in between. In DNA form, the CDR3 reads TGTGCCACCAGCGCCCGGCCGGGGACTAATGAAAAACTGTTTTTT. Translated, it gives CATSARPGTNEKLFF.

The CDR3 bases are TGTGCCAGCAGCATCTTTGGGCCACCCAACACTGAAGCTTTCTTT. It is translated as CASSIFGPPNTEAFF. The chain employs TRBV7-3 and TRBJ1-1; D gene unclear. The CDR3 contains 15 residues. Between the trimmed V and J ends, which lost 5 bases and 2 bases, there was a span of 15 bases. The germline V gene encodes CDR1 SGHTA and CDR2 FQGTGA.

The rearrangement links TRBV7-2 to TRBJ2-4; possibly TRBD2 for D (6 bases). Per the germline V gene, CDR1 is SGHTA and CDR2 is FQGNSA. Trimming took off 2 bases at V and 7 bases at J, with 12 bases between the two ends. The CDR3 length is 14 residues. The CDR3 region has the DNA TGTGCCAGCAGCTTAATTCGAACTAGCAACATTCAGTACTTC. Translation gives CASSLIRTSNIQYF. The full variable domain, in which reference TRBV7-2 and TRBJ2-4 provide the parts outside the CDR3, is GAGVSQSPSNKVTEKGKDVELRCDPISGHTALYWYRQSLGQGLEFLIYFQGNSAPDKSGLPSDRFSAERTGGSVSTLTIQRTQQEDSAVYLCASSLIRTSNIQYFGAGTRLSVL.